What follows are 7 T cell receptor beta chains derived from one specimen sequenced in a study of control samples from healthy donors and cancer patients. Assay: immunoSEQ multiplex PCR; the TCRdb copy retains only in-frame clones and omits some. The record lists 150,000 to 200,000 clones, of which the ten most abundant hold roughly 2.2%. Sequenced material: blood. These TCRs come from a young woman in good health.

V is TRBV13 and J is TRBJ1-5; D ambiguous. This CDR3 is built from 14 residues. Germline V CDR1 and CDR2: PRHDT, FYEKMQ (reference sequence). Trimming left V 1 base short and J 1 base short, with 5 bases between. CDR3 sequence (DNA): TGTGCCAGCAGCTTAGAGGGCAGCAATCAGCCCCAGCATTTT. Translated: CASSLEGSNQPQHF.

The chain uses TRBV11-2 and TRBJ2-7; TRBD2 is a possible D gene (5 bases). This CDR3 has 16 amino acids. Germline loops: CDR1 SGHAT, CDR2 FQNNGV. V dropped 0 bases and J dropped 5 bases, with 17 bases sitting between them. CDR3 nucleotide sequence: TGTGCCAGCAGCTTAGATCAAGGAGGAGCTGTCGACGAGCAGTACTTC. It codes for CASSLDQGGAVDEQYF. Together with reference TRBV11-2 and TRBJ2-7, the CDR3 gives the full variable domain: EAGVAQSPRYKIIEKRQSVAFWCNPISGHATLYWYQQILGQGPKLLIQFQNNGVVDDSQLPKDRFSAERLKGVDSTLKIQPAKLEDSAVYLCASSLDQGGAVDEQYFGPGTRLTVT.

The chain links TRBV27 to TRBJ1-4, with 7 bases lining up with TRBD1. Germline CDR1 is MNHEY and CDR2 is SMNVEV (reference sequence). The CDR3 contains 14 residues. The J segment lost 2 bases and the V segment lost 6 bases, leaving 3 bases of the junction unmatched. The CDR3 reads CASRSTGTNEKLFF. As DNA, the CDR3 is TGTGCCAGCAGGTCGACAGGGACTAATGAAAAACTGTTTTTT. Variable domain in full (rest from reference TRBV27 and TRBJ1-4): EAQVTQNPRYLITVTGKKLTVTCSQNMNHEYMSWYRQDPGLGLRQIYYSMNVEVTDKGDVPEGYKVSRKEKRNFPLILESPSPNQTSLYFCASRSTGTNEKLFFGSGTQLSVL.

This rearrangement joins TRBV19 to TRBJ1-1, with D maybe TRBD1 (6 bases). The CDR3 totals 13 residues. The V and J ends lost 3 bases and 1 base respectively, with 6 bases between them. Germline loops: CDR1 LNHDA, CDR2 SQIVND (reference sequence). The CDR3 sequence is CASSMDRNTEAFF. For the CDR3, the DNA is TGTGCCAGTAGTATGGACAGGAACACTGAAGCTTTCTTT.

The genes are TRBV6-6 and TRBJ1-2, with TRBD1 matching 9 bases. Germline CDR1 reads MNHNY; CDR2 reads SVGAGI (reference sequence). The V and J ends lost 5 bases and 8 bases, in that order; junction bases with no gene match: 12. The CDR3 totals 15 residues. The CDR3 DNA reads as TGTGCCAGCAGTCTCCCGACAGGGGGATCGGCGGGCTACACCTTC. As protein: CASSLPTGGSAGYTF.

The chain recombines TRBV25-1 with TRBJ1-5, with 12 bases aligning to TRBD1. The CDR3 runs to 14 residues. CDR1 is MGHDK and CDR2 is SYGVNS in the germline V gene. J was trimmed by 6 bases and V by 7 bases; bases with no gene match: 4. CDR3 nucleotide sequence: TGTGCCAGCAAGGGACAGGGGGCGGCTCAGCCCCAGCATTTT. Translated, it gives CASKGQGAAQPQHF.

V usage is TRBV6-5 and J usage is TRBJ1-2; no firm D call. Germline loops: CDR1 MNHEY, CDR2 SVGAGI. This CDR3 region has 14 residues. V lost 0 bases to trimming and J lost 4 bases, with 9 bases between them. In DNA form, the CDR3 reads TGTGCCAGCAGTTACTCACAGCCCTCCTATGGCTACACCTTC. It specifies CASSYSQPSYGYTF.